These T cell receptor beta chains were read from a single sample in a study of Ad26.COV2.S vaccination and SARS-CoV-2 variants. Only in-frame clones appear in the TCRdb table, and some are missing; sequencing was by immunoSEQ multiplex PCR. The sample includes 400,000 to 500,000 clones, around 87% of them seen just once. Sample: peripheral blood, taken in a trial of Ad26.COV2.S vaccine versus placebo. These receptors were collected from a person between 18 and 60 years old who received the Ad26.COV2.S COVID-19 vaccine or a placebo. CDR3s include the opening cysteine and the closing phenylalanine or tryptophan. The order of the fields is clone size, D gene, J gene, V gene, CDR3 DNA, CDR3 protein. A D gene is named only where the DNA matches it firmly. Expanded clones get a size class; other rows say once, few or many, or leave the size out.

>NA|NA|TRBJ1-2|TRBV24-1
TGTGCCACCAGTGACCCTCGGACACCGTATGGCTACACCTTC
CATSDPRTPYGYTF
>NA|NA|TRBJ2-2|TRBV5-4
TGTGCCAGCAGCCCCCCTGAGCCCATCAGCGGCACCGGGGAGCTGTTTTTT
CASSPPEPISGTGELFF
>NA|NA|TRBJ1-3|TRBV6-2/TRBV6-3
TGTGCCAGCAGTGACACGAGCTCTGGAAACACCATATATTTT
CASSDTSSGNTIYF
>NA|TRBD2|TRBJ2-1|TRBV28
TGTGCCAGCAGTATTCCGGGACTAGCTAAGAATGAGCAGTTCTTC
CASSIPGLAKNEQFF
>few|NA|TRBJ2-5|TRBV3-1/TRBV3-2
TGTGCCAGCAGCCCCCTTCAGGGGAGGGAGACCCAGTACTTC
CASSPLQGRETQYF
>NA|NA|TRBJ2-6|TRBV5-1
TGCGCCAGCAGCCCAACAGGGAACACTGGGGCCAACGTCCTGACTTTC
CASSPTGNTGANVLTF
>few|TRBD1|TRBJ2-7|TRBV7-9
TGTGCCAGCAGCTCTAGAGACAGGGGGTTCAACGAGCAGTACTTC
CASSSRDRGFNEQYF
>NA|TRBD1|TRBJ1-2|TRBV19
TGTGCCAGTACCCTGGGGACAGGGACTAACTATGGCTACACCTTC
CASTLGTGTNYGYTF
>NA|NA|TRBJ2-7|TRBV7-7
TGTGCTAGCAGCTTAGACTCGTCAGGATACTACGAGCAGTACTTC
CASSLDSSGYYEQYF
>NA|TRBD1|TRBJ2-3|TRBV7-2
TGTGCCAGCAGCGCACCCGGGACAGTCACGCAGTATTTT
CASSAPGTVTQYF
>NA|TRBD1|TRBJ2-3|TRBV7-2
TGTGCCAGCAGCTCTTACAGGGGGCCGGGAGATACGCAGTATTTT
CASSSYRGPGDTQYF
>NA|NA|TRBJ1-1|TRBV7-3
TGTGCCAGCAGCTCTGGACGGACTAACACTGAAGCTTTCTTT
CASSSGRTNTEAFF
>few|NA|TRBJ1-6|TRBV28
TGTGCCAGCAGTTTCCGCAGGGCCTGGAGCTCACCCCTCCACTTT
CASSFRRAWSSPLHF
>NA|TRBD1|TRBJ2-1|TRBV5-5
TGTGCCAGCAGCTTCGGGGACAGGGTTGGAGAGCAGTTCTTC
CASSFGDRVGEQFF
>NA|NA|TRBJ2-3|TRBV5-6
TGTGCCAGCAGCTTGGTGACCAGCAGGCGAGCAGATACGCAGTATTTT
CASSLVTSRRADTQYF
>NA|TRBD2|TRBJ2-4|TRBV11-3
TGTGCCAGCAGCCCATGGACTAGCGGGGATATCGAACTAGCCAAAAACATTCAGTACTTC
CASSPWTSGDIELAKNIQYF
>NA|NA|TRBJ1-2|TRBV29-1
TGCAGCGTTGTAAGGGACGGTTGGTATGGCTACACCTTC
CSVVRDGWYGYTF
>few|NA|TRBJ1-2|TRBV27
TGTGCCAGCAGCGCCTCAGGGGCAATCAACTATGGCTACACCTTC
CASSASGAINYGYTF
>NA|NA|TRBJ2-1|TRBV19
TGTGCCAGTAGTATGGATTACAGCAATGAGCAGTTCTTC
CASSMDYSNEQFF
>NA|TRBD1|TRBJ2-1|TRBV20-1
TGCAGTGCTAGTACAGGGGGATCGGGCAGTGAGCAGTTCTTC
CSASTGGSGSEQFF
>NA|TRBD1|TRBJ2-3|TRBV6-5
TGTGCCAGCAGCGGGACAGGGGGGACAGATACGCAGTATTTT
CASSGTGGTDTQYF
>NA|TRBD2|TRBJ2-1|TRBV2
TGTGCCAGCAGTGCGGATAGCGGGGGTAATGAGCAGTTCTTC
CASSADSGGNEQFF
>NA|NA|TRBJ2-6|TRBV5-8
TGTGCCAGCGACAGAGAATACTCTGGGGCCAACGTCCTGACTTTC
CASDREYSGANVLTF
>NA|NA|TRBJ2-1|TRBV11-2
TGTGCCAGCAGCTTTACTTACAATGAGCAGTTCTTC
CASSFTYNEQFF
>NA|TRBD1|TRBJ2-3|TRBV19
TGTGCCAGTAGTATCCGGGACAGCAGACGATGGGATACGCAGTATTTT
CASSIRDSRRWDTQYF
>NA|NA|TRBJ2-3|TRBV28
TGTGCCAGCAGTTCCCTTGCAGATACGCAGTATTTT
CASSSLADTQYF